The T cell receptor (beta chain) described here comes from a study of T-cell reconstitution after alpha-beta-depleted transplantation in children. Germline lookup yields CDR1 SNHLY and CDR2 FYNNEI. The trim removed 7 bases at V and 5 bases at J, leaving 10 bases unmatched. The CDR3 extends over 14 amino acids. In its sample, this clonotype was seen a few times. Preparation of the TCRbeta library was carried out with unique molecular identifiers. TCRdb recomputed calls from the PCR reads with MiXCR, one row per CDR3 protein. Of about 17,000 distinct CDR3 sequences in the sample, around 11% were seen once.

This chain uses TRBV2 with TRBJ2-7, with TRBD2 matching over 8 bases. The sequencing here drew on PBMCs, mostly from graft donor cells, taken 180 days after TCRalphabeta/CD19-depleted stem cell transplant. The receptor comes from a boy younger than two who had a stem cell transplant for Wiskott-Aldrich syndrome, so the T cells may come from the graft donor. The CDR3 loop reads CASNRGGTPNEQYF. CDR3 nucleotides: TGTGCCAGCAATCGGGGGGGCACGCCCAACGAGCAGTACTTC.